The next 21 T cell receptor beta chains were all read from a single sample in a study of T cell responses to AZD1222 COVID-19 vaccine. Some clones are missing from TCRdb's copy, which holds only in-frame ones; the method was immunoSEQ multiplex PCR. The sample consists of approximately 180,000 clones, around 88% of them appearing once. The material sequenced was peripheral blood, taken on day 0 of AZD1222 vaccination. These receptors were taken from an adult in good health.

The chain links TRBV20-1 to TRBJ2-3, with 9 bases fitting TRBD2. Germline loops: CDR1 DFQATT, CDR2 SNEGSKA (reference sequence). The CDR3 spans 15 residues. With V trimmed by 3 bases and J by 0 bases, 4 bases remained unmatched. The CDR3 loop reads CSASWAGGSTDTQYF. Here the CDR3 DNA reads TGCAGTGCTAGTTGGGCGGGGGGGAGCACAGATACGCAGTATTTT.

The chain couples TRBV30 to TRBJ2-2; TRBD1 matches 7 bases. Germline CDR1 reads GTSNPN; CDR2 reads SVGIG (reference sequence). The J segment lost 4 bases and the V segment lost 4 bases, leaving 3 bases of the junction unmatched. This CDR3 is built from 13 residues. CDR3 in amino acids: CAWNTGVTGELFF. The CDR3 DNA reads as TGTGCCTGGAACACAGGGGTCACCGGGGAGCTGTTTTTT.

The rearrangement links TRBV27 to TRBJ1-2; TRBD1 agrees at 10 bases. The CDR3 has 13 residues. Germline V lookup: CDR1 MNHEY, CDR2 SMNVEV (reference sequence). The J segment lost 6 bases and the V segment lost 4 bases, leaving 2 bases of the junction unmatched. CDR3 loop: CASSSDRGHGYTF. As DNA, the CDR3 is TGTGCCAGCAGTTCAGACAGGGGGCATGGCTACACCTTC.

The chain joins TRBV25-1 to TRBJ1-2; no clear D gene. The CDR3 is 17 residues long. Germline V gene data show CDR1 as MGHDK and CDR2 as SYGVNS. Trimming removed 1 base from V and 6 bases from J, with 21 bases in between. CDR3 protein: CASSEWGPVQAKDGYTF. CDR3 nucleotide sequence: TGTGCCAGCAGTGAATGGGGTCCAGTACAAGCGAAAGATGGCTACACCTTC.

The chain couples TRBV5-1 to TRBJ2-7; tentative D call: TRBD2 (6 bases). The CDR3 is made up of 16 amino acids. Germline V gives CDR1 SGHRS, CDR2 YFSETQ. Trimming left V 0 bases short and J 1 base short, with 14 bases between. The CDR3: CASSLEGGGNSYEQYF. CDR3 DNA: TGCGCCAGCAGCTTGGAGGGAGGTGGAAATTCCTACGAGCAGTACTTC.

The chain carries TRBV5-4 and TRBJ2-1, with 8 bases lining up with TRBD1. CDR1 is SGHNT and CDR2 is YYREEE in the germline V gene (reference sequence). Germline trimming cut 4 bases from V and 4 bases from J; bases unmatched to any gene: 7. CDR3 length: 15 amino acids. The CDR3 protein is CASSPQGDAYNEQFF. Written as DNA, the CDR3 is TGTGCCAGCAGCCCACAGGGGGATGCGTACAATGAGCAGTTCTTC. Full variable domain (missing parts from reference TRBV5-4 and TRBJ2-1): ETGVTQSPTHLIKTRGQQVTLRCSSQSGHNTVSWYQQALGQGPQFIFQYYREEENGRGNFPPRFSGLQFPNYSSELNVNALELDDSALYLCASSPQGDAYNEQFFGPGTRLTVL.

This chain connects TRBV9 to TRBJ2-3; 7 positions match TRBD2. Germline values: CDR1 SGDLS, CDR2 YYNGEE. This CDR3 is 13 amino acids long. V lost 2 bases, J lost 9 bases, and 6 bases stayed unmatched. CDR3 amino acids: CASSVLTSDTQYF. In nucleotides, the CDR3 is TGTGCCAGCAGCGTCCTAACTAGCGACACGCAGTATTTT.

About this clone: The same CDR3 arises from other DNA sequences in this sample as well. CDR3 residues: CASSVGGGGNTEAFF. As DNA, the CDR3 is TGTGCCAGCAGCGTAGGGGGCGGTGGGAACACTGAAGCTTTCTTT. The V call is TRBV9, the J call TRBJ1-1, with D possibly matching TRBD1 (5 bases). Germline assignment: CDR1 SGDLS and CDR2 YYNGEE. Trimming pared 0 bases from V and 1 base from J, leaving 10 bases between. The CDR3 is made up of 15 amino acids. The full variable domain, in which reference TRBV9 and TRBJ1-1 provide the parts outside the CDR3, is DSGVTQTPKHLITATGQRVTLRCSPRSGDLSVYWYQQSLDQGLQFLIQYYNGEERAKGNILERFSAQQFPDLHSELNLSSLELGDSALYFCASSVGGGGNTEAFFGQGTRLTVV.

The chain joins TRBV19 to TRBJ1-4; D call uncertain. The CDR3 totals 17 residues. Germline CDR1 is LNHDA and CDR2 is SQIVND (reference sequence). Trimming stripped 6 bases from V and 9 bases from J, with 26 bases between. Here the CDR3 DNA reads TGTGCCAGTAGCCCCTACGATAAGAGGCAGCTAGTACAAAAACTGTTTTTT. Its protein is CASSPYDKRQLVQKLFF.

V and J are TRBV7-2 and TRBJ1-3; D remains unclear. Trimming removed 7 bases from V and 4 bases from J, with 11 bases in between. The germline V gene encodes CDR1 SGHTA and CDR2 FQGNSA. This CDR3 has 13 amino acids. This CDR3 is CASTPPAGNTIYF. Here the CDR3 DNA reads TGTGCCAGCACCCCCCCCGCGGGAAACACCATATATTTT.

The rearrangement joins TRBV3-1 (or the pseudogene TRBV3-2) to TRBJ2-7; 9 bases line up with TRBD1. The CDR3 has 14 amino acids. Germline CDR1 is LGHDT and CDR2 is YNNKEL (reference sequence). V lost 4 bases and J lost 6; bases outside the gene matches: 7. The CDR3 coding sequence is TGTGCCAGCAGCCCACCGGGACAGGGACGCGAGCAGTACTTC. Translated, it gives CASSPPGQGREQYF.

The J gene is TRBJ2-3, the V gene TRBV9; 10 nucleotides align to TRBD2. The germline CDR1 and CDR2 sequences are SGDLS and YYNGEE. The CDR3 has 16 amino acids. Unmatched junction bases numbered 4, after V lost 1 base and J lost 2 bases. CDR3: CASSVLAGALTDTQYF. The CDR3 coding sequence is TGTGCCAGCAGCGTACTAGCGGGGGCTCTCACAGATACGCAGTATTTT.

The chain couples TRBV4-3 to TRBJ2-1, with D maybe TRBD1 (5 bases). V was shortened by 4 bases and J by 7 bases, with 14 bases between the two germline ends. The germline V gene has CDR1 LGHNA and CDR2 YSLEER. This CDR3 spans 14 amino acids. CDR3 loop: CASSLGLGKNEQFF. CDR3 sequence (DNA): TGCGCCAGCAGCCTGGGGCTGGGGAAGAATGAGCAGTTCTTC.

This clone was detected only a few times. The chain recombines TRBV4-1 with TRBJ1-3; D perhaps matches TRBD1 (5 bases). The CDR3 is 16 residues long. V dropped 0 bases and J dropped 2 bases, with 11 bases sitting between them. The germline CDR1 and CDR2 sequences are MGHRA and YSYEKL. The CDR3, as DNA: TGCGCCAGCAGCCAAGATGAACAGGTCGCTGGAAACACCATATATTTT. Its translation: CASSQDEQVAGNTIYF.

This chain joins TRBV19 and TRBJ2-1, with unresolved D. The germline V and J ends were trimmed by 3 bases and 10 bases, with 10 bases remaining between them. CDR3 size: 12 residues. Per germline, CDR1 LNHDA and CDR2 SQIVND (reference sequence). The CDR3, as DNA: TGTGCCAGTAGTATGTCGAAGGGAGAGCAGTTCTTC. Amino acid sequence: CASSMSKGEQFF.

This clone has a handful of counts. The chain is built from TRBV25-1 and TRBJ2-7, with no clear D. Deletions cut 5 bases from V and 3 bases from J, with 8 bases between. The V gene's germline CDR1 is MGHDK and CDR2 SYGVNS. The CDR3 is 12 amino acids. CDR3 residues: CASSKDLYEQYF. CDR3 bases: TGTGCCAGCAGTAAGGACCTCTACGAGCAGTACTTC.

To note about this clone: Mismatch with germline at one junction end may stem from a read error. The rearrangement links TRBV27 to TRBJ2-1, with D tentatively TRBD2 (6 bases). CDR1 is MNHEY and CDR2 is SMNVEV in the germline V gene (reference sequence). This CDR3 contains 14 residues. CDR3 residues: CATSWRGLGNEQFF. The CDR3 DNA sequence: TGTGCCACCAGTTGGCGGGGCCTCGGGAATGAGCAGTTCTTC.

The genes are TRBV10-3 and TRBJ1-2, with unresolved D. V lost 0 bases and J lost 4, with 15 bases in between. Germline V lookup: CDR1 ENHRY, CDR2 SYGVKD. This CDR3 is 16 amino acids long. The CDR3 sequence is CAISESKAPAGYGYTF. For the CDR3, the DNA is TGTGCCATCAGTGAGTCGAAGGCCCCGGCGGGCTATGGCTACACCTTC.

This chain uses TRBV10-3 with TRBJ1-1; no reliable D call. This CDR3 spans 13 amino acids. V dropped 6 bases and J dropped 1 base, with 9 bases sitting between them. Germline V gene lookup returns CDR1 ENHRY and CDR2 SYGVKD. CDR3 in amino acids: CAISQEKNTEAFF. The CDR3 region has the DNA TGTGCCATCAGCCAGGAGAAGAACACTGAAGCTTTCTTT.

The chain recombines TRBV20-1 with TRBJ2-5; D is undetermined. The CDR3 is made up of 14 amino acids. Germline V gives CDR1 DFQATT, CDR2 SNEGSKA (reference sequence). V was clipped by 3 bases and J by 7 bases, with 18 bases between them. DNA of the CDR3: TGCAGTGCTAGTTCCGGGTCTGAAGCAGGGACCCAGTACTTC. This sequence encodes CSASSGSEAGTQYF.

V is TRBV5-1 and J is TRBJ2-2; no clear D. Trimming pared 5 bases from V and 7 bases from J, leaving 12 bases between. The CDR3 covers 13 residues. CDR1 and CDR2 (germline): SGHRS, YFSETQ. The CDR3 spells CASRLMVNGELFF. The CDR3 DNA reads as TGCGCCAGCAGGCTGATGGTGAACGGGGAGCTGTTTTTT.